These 9 T cell receptor beta chains were sequenced from one sample in a study of T-cell reconstitution after alpha-beta-depleted transplantation in children. Researchers prepared the TCRbeta library using unique molecular identifiers, the study reports. TCRdb called the PCR reads again in MiXCR, with one record for every CDR3 protein. The sample records over 300,000 distinct CDR3 sequences, over 9% being singletons. Source: PBMCs from the stem cell graft donor, taken from the stem cell graft. The receptors come from a human donor who donated a stem cell graft to a child with acute lymphoblastic leukemia.

In DNA form, the CDR3 reads TGCGCCAGCAGCCACACTCAGTCCGGGGAGCTGTTTTTT. It translates to CASSHTQSGELFF. The chain carries TRBV4-1 and TRBJ2-2; no reliable D call. V lost 3 bases and J 6 bases, leaving 8 bases between the germline ends. The germline CDR1 and CDR2 sequences are MGHRA and YSYEKL. The CDR3 has 13 residues.

This clonotype was observed a few times. The chain employs TRBV3-1 and TRBJ1-5; 11 bases fit TRBD1. V was pared by 5 bases and J by 6 bases, with 6 bases of the junction left unmatched. The CDR3 consists of 15 residues. CDR1 LGHDT and CDR2 YNNKEL come from the germline V gene (reference sequence). This chain's CDR3 is CASSYGQGAVQPQHF. The CDR3 DNA reads TGTGCCAGCAGCTACGGACAGGGGGCGGTTCAGCCCCAGCATTTT.

The table lists this clonotype with a few counts. The rearrangement links TRBV28 to TRBJ2-7; D tentatively fits TRBD1 or TRBD2 (6 bases each). This CDR3 contains 16 residues. Trimming took 6 bases from V and 1 from J, leaving 19 bases between them. Looked up from germline, CDR1 is MDHEN and CDR2 is SYDVKM. The CDR3 loop is CASRTEQGGLSYEQYF. Written as DNA, the CDR3 is TGTGCCAGCAGGACTGAACAGGGAGGATTGTCCTACGAGCAGTACTTC.

This clonotype occurred many times. The chain has TRBV28 and TRBJ2-1, with 7 nucleotides matching TRBD2. CDR1 is MDHEN, CDR2 SYDVKM, per germline. V lost 5 bases, J lost 4 bases, and 8 bases stayed unmatched. The CDR3 is made up of 15 amino acids. This CDR3 is CASSRSAGVYNEQFF. As DNA, the CDR3 is TGTGCCAGCAGTCGGTCTGCGGGAGTTTACAATGAGCAGTTCTTC.

This clonotype was counted only a few times. The chain has TRBV12-5 and TRBJ2-1, with 11 bases lining up with TRBD2. Germline V gene lookup returns CDR1 LGHNT and CDR2 FRNRAP. Unmatched junction bases numbered 10, after V lost 3 bases and J lost 6 bases. CDR3 length: 17 amino acids. CDR3: CASGFPLAGAGINEQFF. CDR3 DNA sequence: TGTGCTAGTGGTTTCCCACTAGCGGGAGCGGGTATCAATGAGCAGTTCTTC.

The table lists this clonotype with a few counts. V and J are TRBV5-1 and TRBJ2-3; 7 bases are a match to TRBD1. The CDR3 runs to 15 residues. V shed 0 bases, J shed 0 bases, and the junction held 1 base outside the gene matches. Per the germline V gene, CDR1 is SGHRS and CDR2 is YFSETQ. The CDR3 DNA is TGCGCCAGCAGCTTGGACAGGGGAAGCACAGATACGCAGTATTTT. Its protein is CASSLDRGSTDTQYF. The variable domain in full, completed from reference TRBV5-1 and TRBJ2-3, reads KAGVTQTPRYLIKTRGQQVTLSCSPISGHRSVSWYQQTPGQGLQFLFEYFSETQRNKGNFPGRFSGRQFSNSRSEMNVSTLELGDSALYLCASSLDRGSTDTQYFGPGTRLTVL.

The chain joins TRBV6-2 or TRBV6-3 to TRBJ2-1; 13 bases match TRBD2. The CDR3 has 16 residues. Germline trimming cut 5 bases from V and 1 base from J; bases unmatched to any gene: 2. Germline lookup yields CDR1 MNHEY and CDR2 SVGEGT. The CDR3 loop is CASSGTSGISYNEQFF. The CDR3 nucleotides read TGTGCCAGCAGTGGGACTAGCGGGATATCCTACAATGAGCAGTTCTTC.

This clonotype has just a few counts. The V and J genes are TRBV4-2 and TRBJ2-2; D is uncertain. The CDR3 covers 14 residues. The V gene lost 0 bases and the J gene lost 4 bases, with 6 bases spanning the gap. Germline loops: CDR1 LGHNA, CDR2 YNFKEQ. The CDR3 is CASSQDYGTGELFF. CDR3 sequence (DNA): TGTGCCAGCAGCCAAGATTACGGCACCGGGGAGCTGTTTTTT.

V gene TRBV11-1 combines with J gene TRBJ2-4; 8 bases are a match to TRBD2. This CDR3 comprises 19 residues. The junction had 15 bases not matched to a gene; V was cut back by 5 bases and J by 0 bases. CDR1 and CDR2 from the germline V gene are SGHAT and FQDESV (reference sequence). The CDR3 sequence is CASSPPLGGLEGAKNIQYF. The DNA for the CDR3 is TGTGCCAGCAGCCCCCCACTAGGGGGACTAGAAGGAGCCAAAAACATTCAGTACTTC.